This is a list of T cell receptor beta chains from one sample in a study of CD8+ T cells in alopecia areata. Libraries were prepared by immunoSEQ multiplex PCR; TCRdb keeps only in-frame clonotypes and omits some of them. The sample has around 180,000 clones, less than 70% seen once; the top ten hold 1.3%. The sample here was CD4+ T cells sorted from blood, taken at week 49, from a patient treated with tofacitinib. These receptors all stem from a human donor with alopecia areata. Both conserved end residues are part of each CDR3. Fields, in order: D gene, clone size, J gene, V gene, CDR3 protein, CDR3 DNA. A D gene is named only where the DNA matches it firmly. Some rows have no size entry. The others give once, few or many, or a class for an expanded clone.

>-|-|TRBJ1-5|TRBV29-1
CSAVRFYSNQPQHF
TGCAGCGCGGTAAGATTTTATAGCAATCAGCCCCAGCATTTT
>-|few|TRBJ1-1|TRBV5-6
CASSLVGFVAEAFF
TGTGCCAGCAGCTTGGTAGGGTTCGTCGCTGAAGCTTTCTTT
>-|few|TRBJ2-5|TRBV5-4
CASSLKPGTQETQYF
TGTGCCAGCAGCTTGAAGCCGGGAACCCAAGAGACCCAGTACTTC
>-|-|TRBJ2-7|TRBV7-7
CASSLAQGRSYEQYF
TGTGCCAGCAGCTTAGCGCAGGGGCGATCCTACGAGCAGTACTTC
>-|-|TRBJ1-1|TRBV30
CAWSLTGSAFF
TGTGCCTGGAGCCTAACAGGGTCGGCTTTCTTT
>-|-|TRBJ2-3|TRBV2
CASRGGITDTQYF
TGTGCCAGCAGGGGGGGTATTACAGATACGCAGTATTTT
>-|few|TRBJ2-1|TRBV29-1
CSVLLGGGGNEQFF
TGCAGCGTCCTCCTAGGGGGGGGTGGCAATGAGCAGTTCTTC
>-|-|TRBJ1-2|TRBV29-1
CSVRQEANYGYTF
TGCAGCGTTCGACAGGAAGCTAACTATGGCTACACCTTC
>TRBD1|-|TRBJ1-1|TRBV11-3
CASSRTGSEAFF
TGTGCCAGCAGCCGGACAGGAAGCGAAGCTTTCTTT
>TRBD1|once|TRBJ1-1|TRBV4-3
CASRQGARIGTEAFF
TGCGCCAGCAGGCAGGGGGCTCGAATTGGCACTGAAGCTTTCTTT
>-|-|TRBJ1-2|TRBV4-3
CASSQGKIGGYTF
TGCGCCAGCAGCCAAGGGAAAATAGGTGGCTACACCTTC
>-|-|TRBJ1-1|TRBV7-2
CASSSSGGNEAFF
TGTGCCAGCAGCTCCTCCGGGGGGAATGAAGCTTTCTTT
>-|-|TRBJ2-2|TRBV9
CASSVGAASNTGELFF
TGTGCCAGCAGCGTAGGGGCAGCATCGAACACCGGGGAGCTGTTTTTT
>TRBD1|-|TRBJ2-7|TRBV5-6
CASSSGTGAYEQYF
TGTGCCAGCAGTTCCGGGACAGGGGCCTACGAGCAGTACTTC
>TRBD1|-|TRBJ1-2|TRBV29-1
CSAEGQGRDGYTF
TGCAGCGCCGAGGGACAGGGGAGGGATGGCTACACCTTC
>-|-|TRBJ1-1|TRBV2
CASSELGAFFEAFF
TGTGCCAGCAGTGAATTGGGGGCTTTCTTTGAAGCTTTCTTT
>-|-|TRBJ1-1|TRBV23-1
CASSRSPQRKNTEAFF
TGCGCCAGCAGTCGGTCACCCCAGAGGAAGAACACTGAAGCTTTCTTT
>-|-|TRBJ2-1|TRBV23-1
CASSEGTGMGNEQFF
TGCGCCAGCAGCGAGGGAACGGGGATGGGGAATGAGCAGTTCTTC
>-|-|TRBJ2-1|TRBV5-1
CASSPDGPSYNEQFF
TGCGCCAGCAGCCCGGACGGACCGTCATACAATGAGCAGTTCTTC
>TRBD1|-|TRBJ2-7|TRBV5-6
CASSGQGNSYEQYF
TGTGCCAGCAGCGGACAGGGCAACTCCTACGAGCAGTACTTC
>-|-|TRBJ2-1|TRBV30
CAWSGDSGYNEQFF
TGTGCCTGGAGTGGGGATAGCGGATACAATGAGCAGTTCTTC
>TRBD1|-|TRBJ1-3|TRBV15
CATSRPTGQGGNTIYF
TGTGCCACCAGCAGACCTACGGGACAGGGAGGAAACACCATATATTTT
>-|few|TRBJ1-5|TRBV4-1
CASSQEPRQYNQPQHF
TGCGCCAGCAGCCAAGAGCCCAGACAGTACAATCAGCCCCAGCATTTT
>-|-|TRBJ1-1|TRBV18
CASSTTGLNTEAFF
TGTGCCAGCTCAACGACAGGACTGAACACTGAAGCTTTCTTT
>TRBD1|-|TRBJ2-6|TRBV29-1
CSVDTGQGPSGANVLTF
TGCAGCGTTGATACCGGACAGGGGCCTTCTGGGGCCAACGTCCTGACTTTC
>-|-|TRBJ1-1|TRBV27
CASSLGGIGTEAFF
TGTGCCAGCAGTTTAGGGGGCATCGGCACTGAAGCTTTCTTT
>TRBD2|-|TRBJ2-5|TRBV7-2
CASSGSGGAVETQYF
TGTGCCAGCAGCGGGAGCGGGGGGGCTGTAGAGACCCAGTACTTC
>TRBD1|few|TRBJ2-4|TRBV4-1
CASSQGTGPGNIQYF
TGCGCCAGCAGCCAAGGGACAGGGCCGGGAAACATTCAGTACTTC